The 9 T cell receptor beta chains below were found in one sample sequenced in a study of T cell responses to AZD1222 COVID-19 vaccine. Some clones are missing from TCRdb's copy, which holds only in-frame ones; the method was immunoSEQ multiplex PCR. The top ten clones hold 3.5% to 5% of a sample with some 120,000 clones, 70% to 90% of them seen once. The material was peripheral blood, obtained on day 0 of MenACWY control vaccination. The receptors were sampled from an adult in good health.

This clone was found a few times. This chain connects TRBV5-4 to TRBJ2-7, with D possibly being TRBD1 (6 bases). The CDR3 is made up of 13 amino acids. V dropped 3 bases and J dropped 2 bases, with 9 bases sitting between them. The germline CDR1 and CDR2 sequences are SGHNT and YYREEE (reference sequence). The CDR3 loop reads CASSSGHTYEQYF. CDR3 sequence (DNA): TGTGCCAGCAGCTCGGGACATACCTACGAGCAGTACTTC.

The gene calls are TRBV5-4 and TRBJ2-7; TRBD1 is a possible D gene (5 bases). Deletions cut 1 base from V and 5 bases from J, with 13 bases between. The CDR3 consists of 14 residues. Germline values: CDR1 SGHNT, CDR2 YYREEE (reference sequence). For the CDR3, the DNA is TGTGCCAGCAGCTTGTGGGGCGCTGCCAACGAGCAGTACTTC. Its translation is CASSLWGAANEQYF.

The V call is TRBV27, the J call TRBJ2-2; TRBD1 matches at 8 bases. The CDR3 extends over 17 amino acids. CDR1 is MNHEY and CDR2 is SMNVEV in the germline V gene (reference sequence). V shed 5 bases and J 1 base; nucleotides not matched to a gene: 9. CDR3 protein: CASSPQAGTGNTGELFF. CDR3 in DNA: TGTGCCAGCAGTCCCCAAGCCGGGACAGGGAACACCGGGGAGCTGTTTTTT.

The chain employs TRBV18 and TRBJ2-2; D gene unclear. Trimming took 5 bases from V and 3 from J, leaving 4 bases between them. Germline CDR1 KGHSH, CDR2 LQKENI. This CDR3 comprises 12 residues. The CDR3 nucleotides are TGTGCCAGCTCATCCGACACCGGGGAGCTGTTTTTT. Amino acid sequence: CASSSDTGELFF.

V usage is TRBV4-3 and J usage is TRBJ2-2, with D maybe TRBD2 (5 bases). The length of the CDR3 is 16 residues. Germline V gene data show CDR1 as LGHNA and CDR2 as YSLEER. V was shortened by 0 bases and J by 1 base, with 9 bases between the two germline ends. The CDR3 protein is CASSQDPGLNTGELFF. The CDR3 DNA reads TGCGCCAGCAGCCAAGACCCGGGGTTGAACACCGGGGAGCTGTTTTTT.

V gene TRBV16 combines with J gene TRBJ1-1, with D maybe TRBD1 (5 bases). Per germline, CDR1 KGHSY and CDR2 FQNENV. The CDR3 runs 15 residues. With 0 bases removed from V and 5 bases from J, the gap between germline ends came to 13 bases. The CDR3 region has the DNA TGTGCCAGCAGCCAATCCCGAGGGGTAGGAACTGAAGCTTTCTTT. This encodes CASSQSRGVGTEAFF. Together with reference TRBV16 and TRBJ1-1, the CDR3 gives the full variable domain: GEEVAQTPKHLVRGEGQKAKLYCAPIKGHSYVFWYQQVLKNEFKFLISFQNENVFDETGMPKERFSAKCLPNSPCSLEIQATKLEDSAVYFCASSQSRGVGTEAFFGQGTRLTVV.

The V gene is TRBV12-3 or TRBV12-4, the J gene TRBJ1-6; no clear D. The CDR3 runs to 13 residues. Trimming stripped 3 bases from V and 13 bases from J, with 13 bases between. CDR3 region: CASSFRRRDPLHF. Written as DNA, the CDR3 is TGTGCCAGCAGTTTTAGACGGCGCGACCCCCTCCACTTT.

The chain uses TRBV4-1 and TRBJ1-2; 8 bases are a match to TRBD1. In germline, CDR1 is MGHRA, CDR2 YSYEKL. The CDR3 is made up of 15 amino acids. V trimming: 4 bases; J trimming: 3 bases; junction bases outside the gene matches: 7. The DNA of the CDR3 is TGCGCCAGCAGCCTTCCAGGGGGCCGGGACTATGGCTACACCTTC. Its protein is CASSLPGGRDYGYTF.

The sample holds one count of this clone. The rearrangement links TRBV10-3 to TRBJ2-1; D remains ambiguous. With 6 bases removed from V and 5 bases from J, the gap between germline ends came to 8 bases. Germline V gene sequence: CDR1 ENHRY, CDR2 SYGVKD. CDR3 length: 12 amino acids. The DNA for the CDR3 is TGTGCCATCAGGGGATCCGACAATGAGCAGTTCTTC. Translated: CAIRGSDNEQFF.